The 3 T cell receptor beta chains given below trace back to one sample, sequenced in a study of blood T cell repertoires in COVID-19. Sequenced by immunoSEQ multiplex PCR; TCRdb stores in-frame clones only, minus some. The profile shows 300,000 to 400,000 clones, less than 90% of them singletons. Sequenced: PBMCs or T cells enriched from blood (not recorded which). The receptors derive from a woman in her thirties who had recovered from COVID-19.

This clone was seen only once. The V call is TRBV5-4, the J call TRBJ2-5; the D gene is possibly TRBD1 (5 bases). V was shortened by 7 bases and J by 1 base, with 20 bases between the two germline ends. The germline CDR1 and CDR2 sequences are SGHNT and YYREEE (reference sequence). The CDR3 contains 16 residues. The CDR3 DNA reads TGTGCCAGCTCCCTACAGGACCAAAGGCCCCAAGAGACCCAGTACTTC. This gives the protein CASSLQDQRPQETQYF.

The chain has TRBV15 and TRBJ1-5; 7 bases map to TRBD1. CDR3 size: 14 residues. The germline V gene encodes CDR1 LNHNV and CDR2 YYDKDF (reference sequence). V lost 3 bases and J lost 4; bases outside the gene matches: 3. The CDR3: CATSSTDRNQPQHF. The CDR3 DNA follows: TGTGCCACCAGCAGCACGGACAGGAATCAGCCCCAGCATTTT.

The V gene is TRBV18, the J gene TRBJ2-3; TRBD2 agrees at 7 bases. The germline CDR1 and CDR2 sequences are KGHSH and LQKENI. The trim removed 3 bases at V and 0 bases at J, leaving 9 bases unmatched. CDR3 length: 17 residues. The CDR3 DNA follows: TGTGCCAGCTCACCGACGGCCCCGGGAGGTAGCACAGATACGCAGTATTTT. Translation: CASSPTAPGGSTDTQYF.